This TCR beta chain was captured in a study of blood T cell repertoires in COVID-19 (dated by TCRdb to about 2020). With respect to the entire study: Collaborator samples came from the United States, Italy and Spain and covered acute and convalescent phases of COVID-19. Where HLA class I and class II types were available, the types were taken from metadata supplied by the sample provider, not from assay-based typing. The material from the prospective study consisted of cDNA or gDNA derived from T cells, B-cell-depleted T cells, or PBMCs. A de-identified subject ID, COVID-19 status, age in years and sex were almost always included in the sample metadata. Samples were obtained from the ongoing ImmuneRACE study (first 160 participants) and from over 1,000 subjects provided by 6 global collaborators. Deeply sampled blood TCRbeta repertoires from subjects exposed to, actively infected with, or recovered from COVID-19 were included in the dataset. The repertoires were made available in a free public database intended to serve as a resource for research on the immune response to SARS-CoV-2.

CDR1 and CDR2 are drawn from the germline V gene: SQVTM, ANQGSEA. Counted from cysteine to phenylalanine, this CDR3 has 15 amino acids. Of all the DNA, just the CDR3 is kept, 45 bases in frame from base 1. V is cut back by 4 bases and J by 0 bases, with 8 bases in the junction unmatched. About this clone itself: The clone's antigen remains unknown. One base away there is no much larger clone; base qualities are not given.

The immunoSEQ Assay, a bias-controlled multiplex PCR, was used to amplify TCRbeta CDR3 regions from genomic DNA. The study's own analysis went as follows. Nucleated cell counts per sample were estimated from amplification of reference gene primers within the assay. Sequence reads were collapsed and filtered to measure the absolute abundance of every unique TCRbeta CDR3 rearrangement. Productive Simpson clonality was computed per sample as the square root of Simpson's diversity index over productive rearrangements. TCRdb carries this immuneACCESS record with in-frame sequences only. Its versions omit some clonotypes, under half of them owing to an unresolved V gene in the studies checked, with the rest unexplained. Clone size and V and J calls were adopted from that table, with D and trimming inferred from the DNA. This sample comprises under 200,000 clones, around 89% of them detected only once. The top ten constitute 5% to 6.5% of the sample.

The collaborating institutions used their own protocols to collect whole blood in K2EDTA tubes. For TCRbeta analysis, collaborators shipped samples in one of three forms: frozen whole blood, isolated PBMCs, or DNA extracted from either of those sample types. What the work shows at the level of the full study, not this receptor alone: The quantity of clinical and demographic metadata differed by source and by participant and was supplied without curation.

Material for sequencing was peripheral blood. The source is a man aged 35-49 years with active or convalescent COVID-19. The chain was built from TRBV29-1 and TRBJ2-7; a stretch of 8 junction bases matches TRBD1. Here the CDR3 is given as CSVVLGQGSSYEQYF. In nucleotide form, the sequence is TGCAGCGTTGTGTTAGGACAGGGTAGCTCCTACGAGCAGTACTTC.